The 5 T cell receptor beta chains below come from one sample, sequenced in a study of T cell repertoires in cytomegalovirus infection. Their cognate antigens are unknown. TCRdb re-called the reads through MiXCR, storing one row per CDR3 protein. The sample yields 55,000 to 70,000 distinct CDR3 sequences, 33% seen once. Source material: PBMCs, sequenced either directly or after in vitro stimulation (not recorded which). These receptors all come from a human donor in good health (CMV status not recorded). Some clones in this sample may be carry-over from other donors' samples.

In its sample, this clonotype was seen a few times. The V call is TRBV2, the J call TRBJ2-1; D call uncertain. Germline V lookup: CDR1 SNHLY, CDR2 FYNNEI. The V end was cut by 4 bases, the J end by 5 bases, with 6 bases between. The CDR3 has 12 residues. CDR3 in DNA: TGTGCCAGCAGTGGATTAGACAATGAGCAGTTCTTC. Its translation: CASSGLDNEQFF.

V gene TRBV29-1 combines with J gene TRBJ2-3; D gene ambiguous. This CDR3 comprises 14 residues. Trimming stripped 3 bases from V and 3 bases from J, with 13 bases between. Germline V gives CDR1 SQVTM, CDR2 ANQGSEA. CDR3 residues: CSVDGWQTTDTQYF. DNA of the CDR3: TGCAGCGTTGATGGGTGGCAAACAACAGATACGCAGTATTTT.

The rearrangement links TRBV6-1 to TRBJ2-1; no clear D gene. The CDR3 is 12 amino acids. Germline values: CDR1 MNHNS, CDR2 SASEGT. V lost 5 bases and J 4 bases, leaving 6 bases between the germline ends. DNA of the CDR3: TGTGCCAGCAGTAGACCTTACAATGAGCAGTTCTTC. This translates into CASSRPYNEQFF.

This clonotype was detected once. This CDR3 is CASSLRQGNTGELFF. The CDR3 coding sequence is TGCGCCAGCAGCTTGAGACAGGGGAACACCGGGGAGCTGTTTTTT. The chain has TRBV5-1 and TRBJ2-2; 7 bases agree with TRBD1. The junction had 1 base not matched to a gene; V was cut back by 1 base and J by 1 base. CDR3 length: 15 amino acids. The germline V gene has CDR1 SGHRS and CDR2 YFSETQ.

In DNA, the CDR3 is TGTGCCAGTAGTAGGGTAGGCGGTGGGTTCACTGGGGCCAACGTCCTGACTTTC. Residues: CASSRVGGGFTGANVLTF. The gene calls are TRBV19 and TRBJ2-6; D remains unclear. Looked up from germline, CDR1 is LNHDA and CDR2 is SQIVND (reference sequence). The CDR3 totals 18 residues. Trimming shortened V by 4 bases and J by 2 bases, and 18 bases separated the two germline ends.